The sequence of this T cell receptor beta chain was determined in a study of early T cells in non-severe SARS-CoV-2 infection. General observations from the study: VDJdb matching, biased toward anti-spike CD8 responses, missed private and CD4 specificities.

V gave up 6 bases and J gave up 0 bases; unmatched junction bases: 5. The CDR3 is 16 residues long. The protocol attached unique molecular identifiers to individual cDNA molecules. TCRdb called the 5' RACE reads again in MiXCR, with one record for every CDR3 protein. The data hold more than 65,000 distinct CDR3 sequences, with 13% observed a single time. This clonotype was observed a few times. Its antigen is as yet unknown. The rearrangement uses TRBV12-3 or TRBV12-4 and TRBJ2-3, with 11 bases that match TRBD1. The specimen sequenced was whole blood. The source of this sequence is an adult who was a healthcare worker with PCR-confirmed SARS-CoV-2 infection or an uninfected control (not recorded which). CDR3 loop: CASSLGQGGSTDTQYF. For the CDR3, the DNA is TGTGCCAGCAGCTTGGGACAGGGGGGTAGCACAGATACGCAGTATTTT.